This TCR beta chain was sequenced for a study of shared clonotypes between healthy human individuals. Study-level results: Expectations were that clonotype sharing among donors would be affected by sequencing depth. Owing to a small donor count, the genetic and exposure-history diversity represented was limited.

V shed 9 bases, J shed 4 bases, and the junction held 7 bases outside the gene matches. Looked up from germline, CDR1 is SGHTA and CDR2 is FQGTGA. This CDR3 is 16 amino acids long. DNA from unsorted PBMC was sequenced on ten immunoSEQ deep assay plates. Repertoires were generated with immunoSEQ multiplex PCR, while TCRdb's copy carries only in-frame clones and drops some. The sample has some 96,000 clones, roughly 45% seen once; the top ten hold approximately 16%. The table lists this clone with a few counts. Its target is not known. Donors comprised only Caucasian adults living in Nashville, Tennessee.

The sample comprised PBMCs. The chain recombines TRBV7-3 with TRBJ2-3; 16 bases match TRBD2. This TCR was sampled from a woman aged 40 to 55 in good health. Some clones in this sample may be carry-over from other donors' samples. In nucleotides, the CDR3 is TGTGCCAGTAGTGTCGGGACTAGCGGGAGGGCAGATACGCAGTATTTT. The encoded protein is CASSVGTSGRADTQYF.